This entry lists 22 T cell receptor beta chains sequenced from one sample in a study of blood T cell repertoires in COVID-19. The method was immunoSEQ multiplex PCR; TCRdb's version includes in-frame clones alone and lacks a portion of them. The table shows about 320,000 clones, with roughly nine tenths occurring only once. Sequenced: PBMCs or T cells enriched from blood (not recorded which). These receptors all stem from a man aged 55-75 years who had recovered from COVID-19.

The CDR3 coding sequence is TGTGCCAGCAGCCTCCGGGACAGGGGGCAAGAGACCCAGTACTTC. Translating gives CASSLRDRGQETQYF. The chain employs TRBV4-2 and TRBJ2-5, with 11 bases that match TRBD1. This CDR3 is built from 15 residues. V was pared by 4 bases and J by 2 bases, with 3 bases of the junction left unmatched. CDR1 is LGHNA and CDR2 is YNFKEQ in the germline V gene.

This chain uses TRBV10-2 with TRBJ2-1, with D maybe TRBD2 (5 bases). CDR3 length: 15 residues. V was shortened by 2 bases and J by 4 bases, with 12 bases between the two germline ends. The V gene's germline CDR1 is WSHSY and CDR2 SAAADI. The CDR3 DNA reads TGCGCCAGCAGTGAGGTGGGCGGAGGTTACAATGAGCAGTTCTTC. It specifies CASSEVGGGYNEQFF.

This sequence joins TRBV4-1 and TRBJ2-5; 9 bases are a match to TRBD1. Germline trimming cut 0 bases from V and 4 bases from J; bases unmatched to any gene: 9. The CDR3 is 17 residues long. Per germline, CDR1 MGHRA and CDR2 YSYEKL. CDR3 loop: CASSQDRGTGPRETQYF. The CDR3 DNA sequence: TGCGCCAGCAGCCAAGATCGGGGGACAGGGCCCCGAGAGACCCAGTACTTC.

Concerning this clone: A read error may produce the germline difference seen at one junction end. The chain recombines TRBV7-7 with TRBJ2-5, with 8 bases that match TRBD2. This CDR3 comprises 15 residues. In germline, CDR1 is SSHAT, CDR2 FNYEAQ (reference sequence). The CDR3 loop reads CASSHLGGARETQYF. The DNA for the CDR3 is TGTGCTAGCAGCCACCTCGGGGGGGCAAGGGAGACCCAGTACTTC. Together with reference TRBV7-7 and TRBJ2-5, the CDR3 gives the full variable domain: GAGVSQSPRYKVTKRGQDVTLRCDPISSHATLYWYQQALGQGPEFLTYFNYEAQPDKSGLPSDRFSAERPEGSISTLTIQRTEQRDSAMYRCASSHLGGARETQYFGPGTRLLVL.

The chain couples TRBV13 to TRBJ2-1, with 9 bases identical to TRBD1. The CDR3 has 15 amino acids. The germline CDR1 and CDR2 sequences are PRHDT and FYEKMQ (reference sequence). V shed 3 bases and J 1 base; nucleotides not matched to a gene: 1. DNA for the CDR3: TGTGCCAGCAGCTTTGGGACAGGGTCCTACAATGAGCAGTTCTTC. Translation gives CASSFGTGSYNEQFF. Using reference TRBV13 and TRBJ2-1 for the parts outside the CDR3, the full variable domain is AAGVIQSPRHLIKEKRETATLKCYPIPRHDTVYWYQQGPGQDPQFLISFYEKMQSDKGSIPDRFSAQQFSDYHSELNMSSLELGDSALYFCASSFGTGSYNEQFFGPGTRLTVL.

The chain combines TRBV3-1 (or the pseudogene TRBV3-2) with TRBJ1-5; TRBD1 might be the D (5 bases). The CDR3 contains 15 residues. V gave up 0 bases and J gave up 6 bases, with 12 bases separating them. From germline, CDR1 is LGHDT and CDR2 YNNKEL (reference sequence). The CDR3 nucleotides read TGTGCCAGCAGCCAAGAAGCAGGGTTGGCTCAGCCCCAGCATTTT. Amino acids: CASSQEAGLAQPQHF.

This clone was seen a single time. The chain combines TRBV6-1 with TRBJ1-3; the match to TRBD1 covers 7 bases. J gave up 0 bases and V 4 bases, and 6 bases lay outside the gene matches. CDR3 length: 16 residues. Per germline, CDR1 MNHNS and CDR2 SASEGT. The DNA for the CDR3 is TGTGCCAGCAGTGCCACCAGGGGGAACTCTGGAAACACCATATATTTT. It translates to CASSATRGNSGNTIYF.

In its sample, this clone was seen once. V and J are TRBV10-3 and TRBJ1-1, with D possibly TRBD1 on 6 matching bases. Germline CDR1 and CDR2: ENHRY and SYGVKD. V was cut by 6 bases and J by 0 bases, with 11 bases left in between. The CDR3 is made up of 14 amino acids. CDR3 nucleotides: TGTGCCATCAGCGAAACAGGGATGAACACTGAAGCTTTCTTT. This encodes CAISETGMNTEAFF.

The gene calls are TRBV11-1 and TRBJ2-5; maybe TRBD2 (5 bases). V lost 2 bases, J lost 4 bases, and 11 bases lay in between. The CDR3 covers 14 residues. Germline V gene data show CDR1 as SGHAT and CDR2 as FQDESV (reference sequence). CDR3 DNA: TGTGCCAGCAGCTTATCTGCGGGTGGAGAGACCCAGTACTTC. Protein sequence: CASSLSAGGETQYF.

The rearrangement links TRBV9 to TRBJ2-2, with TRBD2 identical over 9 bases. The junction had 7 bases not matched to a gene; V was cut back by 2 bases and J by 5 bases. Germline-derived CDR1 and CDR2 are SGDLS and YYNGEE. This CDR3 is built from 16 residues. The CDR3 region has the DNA TGTGCCAGCAGCGTTAGCGGGGGCCTTCGGACCGGGGAGCTGTTTTTT. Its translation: CASSVSGGLRTGELFF.

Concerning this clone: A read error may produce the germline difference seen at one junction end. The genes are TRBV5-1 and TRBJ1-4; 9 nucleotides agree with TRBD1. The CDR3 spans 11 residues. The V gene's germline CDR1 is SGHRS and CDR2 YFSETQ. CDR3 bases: TGCGCCAGCAGCCCTTCGGACAGGGGCGTATTT. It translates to CASSPSDRGVF.

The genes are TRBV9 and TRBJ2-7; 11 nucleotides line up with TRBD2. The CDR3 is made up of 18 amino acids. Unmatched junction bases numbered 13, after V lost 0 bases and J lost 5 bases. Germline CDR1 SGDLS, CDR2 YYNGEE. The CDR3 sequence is CASSVGIASGRPPDEQYF. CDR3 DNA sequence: TGTGCCAGCAGCGTAGGAATTGCTAGCGGGAGGCCCCCCGACGAGCAGTACTTC.

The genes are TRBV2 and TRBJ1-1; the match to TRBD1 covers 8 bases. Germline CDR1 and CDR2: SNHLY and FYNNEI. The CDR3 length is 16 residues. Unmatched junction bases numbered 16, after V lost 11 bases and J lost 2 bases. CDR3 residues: CADTAVQGAKNTEAFF. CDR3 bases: TGTGCCGATACAGCGGTGCAGGGGGCGAAAAACACTGAAGCTTTCTTT.

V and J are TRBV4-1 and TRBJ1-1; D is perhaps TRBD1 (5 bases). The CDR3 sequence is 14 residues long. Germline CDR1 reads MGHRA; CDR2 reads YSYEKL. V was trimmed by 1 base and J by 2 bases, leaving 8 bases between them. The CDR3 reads CASSQGQGNTEAFF. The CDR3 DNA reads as TGCGCCAGCAGCCAAGGGCAGGGTAACACTGAAGCTTTCTTT.

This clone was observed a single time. The CDR3 protein is CASSSTGVVQETQYF. In DNA, the CDR3 is TGCGCCAGCAGCTCAACAGGGGTCGTTCAAGAGACCCAGTACTTC. The V call is TRBV5-1, the J call TRBJ2-5; 7 positions match TRBD1. Per the germline V gene, CDR1 is SGHRS and CDR2 is YFSETQ. This CDR3 has 15 amino acids. The ends lost 3 bases at V and 2 bases at J; junction bases unmatched: 7.

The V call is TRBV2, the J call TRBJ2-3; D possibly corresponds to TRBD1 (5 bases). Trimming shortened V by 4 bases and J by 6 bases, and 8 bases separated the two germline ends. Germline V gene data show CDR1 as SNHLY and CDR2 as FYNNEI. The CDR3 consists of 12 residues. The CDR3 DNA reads TGTGCCAGCAGTGTTAAGGGGGATACGCAGTATTTT. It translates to CASSVKGDTQYF. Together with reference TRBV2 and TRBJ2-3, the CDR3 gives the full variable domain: EPEVTQTPSHQVTQMGQEVILRCVPISNHLYFYWYRQILGQKVEFLVSFYNNEISEKSEIFDDQFSVERPDGSNFTLKIRSTKLEDSAMYFCASSVKGDTQYFGPGTRLTVL.

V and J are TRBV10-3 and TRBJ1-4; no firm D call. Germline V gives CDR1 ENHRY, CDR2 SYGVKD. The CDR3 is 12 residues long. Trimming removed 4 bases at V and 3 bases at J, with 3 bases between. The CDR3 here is CAISAANEKLFF. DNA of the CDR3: TGTGCCATCAGTGCAGCTAATGAAAAACTGTTTTTT.

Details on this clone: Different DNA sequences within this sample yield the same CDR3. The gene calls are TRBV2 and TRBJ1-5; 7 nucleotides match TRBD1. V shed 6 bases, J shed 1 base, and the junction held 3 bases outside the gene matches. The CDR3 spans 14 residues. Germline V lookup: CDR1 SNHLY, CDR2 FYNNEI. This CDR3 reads CASSETGSNQPQHF. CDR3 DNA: TGTGCCAGCAGCGAGACAGGGAGCAATCAGCCCCAGCATTTT.

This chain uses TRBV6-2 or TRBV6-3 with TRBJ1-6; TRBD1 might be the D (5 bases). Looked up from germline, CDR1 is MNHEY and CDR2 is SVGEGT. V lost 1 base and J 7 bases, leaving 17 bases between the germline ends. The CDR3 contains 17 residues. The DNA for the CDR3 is TGTGCCAGCAGTTACTTCGCCAGGGAGGGCCAAAATTCACCCCTCCACTTT. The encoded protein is CASSYFAREGQNSPLHF.

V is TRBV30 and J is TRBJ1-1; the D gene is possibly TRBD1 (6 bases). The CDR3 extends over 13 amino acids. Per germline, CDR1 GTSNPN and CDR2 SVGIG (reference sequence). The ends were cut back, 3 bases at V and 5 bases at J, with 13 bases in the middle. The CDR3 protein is CAWSGQSGTEAFF. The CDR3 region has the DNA TGTGCCTGGAGCGGACAGTCAGGAACTGAAGCTTTCTTT.

CDR3 nucleotides: TGTGCCAGCAGCTTATCAAGGGGTGGTAATGAGCAGTTCTTC. It yields the protein CASSLSRGGNEQFF. This chain connects TRBV11-2 to TRBJ2-1; maybe TRBD1 (5 bases). In germline, CDR1 is SGHAT, CDR2 FQNNGV. The CDR3 runs to 14 residues. V was clipped by 2 bases and J by 7 bases, with 12 bases between them.

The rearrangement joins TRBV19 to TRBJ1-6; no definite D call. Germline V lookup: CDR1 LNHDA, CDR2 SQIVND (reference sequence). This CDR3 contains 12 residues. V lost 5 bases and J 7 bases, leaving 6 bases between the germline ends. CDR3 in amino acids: CASSAGNSPLHF. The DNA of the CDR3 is TGTGCCAGTAGTGCGGGGAATTCACCCCTCCACTTT.